This passage covers 27 T cell receptor beta chains from one sample sequenced in a study of blood T cell repertoires in COVID-19. TCRdb's copy holds only in-frame clones and misses some; the assay was immunoSEQ multiplex PCR. The top ten hold approximately 2.4% of the sample, which has about 390,000 clones, over 75% seen once. Sequencing was performed on peripheral blood. The receptors here all came from a woman in her fifties or sixties with COVID-19, enrolled during active disease.

The rearrangement uses TRBV5-1 and TRBJ2-7; 8 positions match TRBD1. Germline V gives CDR1 SGHRS, CDR2 YFSETQ. This CDR3 region has 16 residues. Trimming at V came to 4 bases and at J to 2 bases, leaving 11 bases not matched to a gene. This chain's CDR3 is CASSSSMGTGTYEQYF. CDR3 coding DNA: TGCGCCAGCAGCAGTTCTATGGGGACAGGCACCTACGAGCAGTACTTC.

The V gene is TRBV4-2, the J gene TRBJ1-3; D gene unclear. This CDR3 spans 12 amino acids. The germline V and J ends were trimmed by 4 bases and 4 bases, with 5 bases remaining between them. Per the germline V gene, CDR1 is LGHNA and CDR2 is YNFKEQ. The CDR3 DNA reads as TGTGCCAGCAGCCCCCTGGGAAACACCATATATTTT. It translates to CASSPLGNTIYF.

The genes are TRBV28 and TRBJ2-5, with 7 bases lining up with TRBD2. The CDR3 sequence is 13 residues long. Unmatched junction bases numbered 6, after V lost 6 bases and J lost 5 bases. Germline-derived CDR1 and CDR2 are MDHEN and SYDVKM. CDR3 amino acids: CASSLSSGETQYF. CDR3 nucleotides: TGTGCCAGCAGCCTCTCTAGCGGTGAGACCCAGTACTTC.

The J gene is TRBJ2-1, the V gene TRBV6-5, with unresolved D. The CDR3 has 12 amino acids. Trimming took off 5 bases at V and 10 bases at J, with 12 bases between the two ends. Germline V lookup: CDR1 MNHEY, CDR2 SVGAGI. The CDR3 DNA follows: TGTGCCAGCAGTCGGAGCGCTATGGAGCAGTTCTTC. Translated: CASSRSAMEQFF.

This clone turned up a few times. The V gene is TRBV3-1 (or the pseudogene TRBV3-2), the J gene TRBJ1-2, with 7 bases lining up with TRBD1. Trimming cost V 6 bases and J 3 bases; bases outside gene matches: 7. The CDR3 runs to 14 residues. CDR1 LGHDT and CDR2 YNNKEL come from the germline V gene (reference sequence). The CDR3 DNA follows: TGTGCCAGCAGTCGAAGGGGACAGTACTATGGCTACACCTTC. Encoded protein: CASSRRGQYYGYTF.

The chain has TRBV6-6 and TRBJ1-1; weak D call: TRBD1 (6 bases). CDR1 and CDR2 (germline): MNHNY, SVGAGI (reference sequence). The CDR3 runs 17 residues. V gave up 5 bases and J gave up 1 base, with 20 bases separating them. The CDR3, as DNA: TGTGCCAGCAGTCCCACCGGCAGGGGTATTAAGAACACTGAAGCTTTCTTT. Its protein is CASSPTGRGIKNTEAFF.

The CDR3 loop is CASSLAGRGTEAFF. In DNA, the CDR3 is TGCGCCAGCAGCTTGGCGGGAAGGGGGACTGAAGCTTTCTTT. The chain combines TRBV5-1 with TRBJ1-1; perhaps TRBD1 as D (6 bases). In germline, CDR1 is SGHRS, CDR2 YFSETQ. The V end lost 0 bases, the J end lost 5 bases, and 11 bases lay between the germline ends. The CDR3 has 14 amino acids.

The chain combines TRBV6-5 with TRBJ1-2; TRBD1 matches 9 bases. Trimming at V came to 4 bases and at J to 4 bases, leaving 7 bases not matched to a gene. Germline V gives CDR1 MNHEY, CDR2 SVGAGI. CDR3 length: 15 amino acids. CDR3 bases: TGTGCCAGCAGTTGGGGGGACAGGGCCAGCTATGGCTACACCTTC. It is translated as CASSWGDRASYGYTF.

The J gene is TRBJ2-3, the V gene TRBV9, with D tentatively TRBD1 (6 bases). V was trimmed by 4 bases and J by 1 base, leaving 16 bases between them. The CDR3 spans 16 residues. Germline V lookup: CDR1 SGDLS, CDR2 YYNGEE. The CDR3 DNA sequence: TGTGCCAGCAGCCCCCGCAGGGGATTCGGCACAGATACGCAGTATTTT. Translated: CASSPRRGFGTDTQYF.

J is TRBJ2-3 and V is TRBV10-3; the match to TRBD1 covers 7 bases. The CDR3 sequence is 14 residues long. The V gene end was trimmed by 3 bases and the J gene end by 5 bases; junction bases not matched to a gene: 5. The germline gives CDR1 ENHRY, CDR2 SYGVKD. CDR3 protein: CAISDRQGRDTQYF. CDR3 bases: TGTGCCATCAGTGACAGACAGGGAAGAGATACGCAGTATTTT.

The chain uses TRBV9 and TRBJ1-6; tentative D call: TRBD1 (6 bases). The CDR3 is 16 residues long. Germline V gives CDR1 SGDLS, CDR2 YYNGEE. Trimming left V 4 bases short and J 0 bases short, with 11 bases between. In DNA form, the CDR3 reads TGTGCCAGCAGCCCCCAGGGGAGCTCCTATAATTCACCCCTCCACTTT. Protein product: CASSPQGSSYNSPLHF.

The rearrangement joins TRBV28 to TRBJ1-2; D perhaps matches TRBD1 (5 bases). Germline V CDR1 and CDR2: MDHEN, SYDVKM. The CDR3 loop spans 13 amino acids. Deletions cut 8 bases from V and 1 base from J, with 11 bases between. The CDR3 loop is CASGAAVNYGYTF. The CDR3 nucleotides read TGTGCCAGCGGGGCTGCCGTTAACTATGGCTACACCTTC.

The V gene is TRBV5-1, the J gene TRBJ2-1; 8 bases are shared with TRBD2. In germline, CDR1 is SGHRS, CDR2 YFSETQ. Trimming took 4 bases from V and 0 from J; bases not matched to a gene: 6. This CDR3 is 16 amino acids long. CDR3 loop: CASSRTAGGSYNEQFF. CDR3 bases: TGCGCCAGCAGCCGAACGGCGGGGGGCTCCTACAATGAGCAGTTCTTC.

The chain has TRBV3-1 (or the pseudogene TRBV3-2) and TRBJ1-2; D unclear. This CDR3 spans 14 amino acids. Germline CDR1 is LGHDT and CDR2 is YNNKEL (reference sequence). Trimming took 4 bases from V and 3 from J, leaving 12 bases between them. CDR3 DNA: TGTGCCAGCAGCCTAGCCACCGGGGACTATGGCTACACCTTC. Translation: CASSLATGDYGYTF.

J is TRBJ2-5 and V is TRBV19; TRBD2 matches 9 bases. The CDR3 has 15 residues. CDR1 and CDR2 from the germline V gene are LNHDA and SQIVND (reference sequence). The ends lost 5 bases at V and 3 bases at J; junction bases unmatched: 7. CDR3 sequence (DNA): TGTGCCAGTAGTTCTAATGGCGGGGGGGAAGAGACCCAGTACTTC. Its protein product is CASSSNGGGEETQYF. Full variable domain (remainder filled in from reference TRBV19 and TRBJ2-5): DGGITQSPKYLFRKEGQNVTLSCEQNLNHDAMYWYRQDPGQGLRLIYYSQIVNDFQKGDIAEGYSVSREKKESFPLTVTSAQKNPTAFYLCASSSNGGGEETQYFGPGTRLLVL.

The genes are TRBV2 and TRBJ1-4, with a weak D call TRBD1 (5 bases). The germline V and J ends were trimmed by 7 bases and 8 bases, with 17 bases remaining between them. Looked up from germline, CDR1 is SNHLY and CDR2 is FYNNEI. This CDR3 contains 14 residues. The CDR3 nucleotides are TGTGCCAGCATTTGGGGGGGAATTGGAGAAAAACTGTTTTTT. Amino acids: CASIWGGIGEKLFF. The whole variable domain, remainder taken from reference TRBV2 and TRBJ1-4, is EPEVTQTPSHQVTQMGQEVILRCVPISNHLYFYWYRQILGQKVEFLVSFYNNEISEKSEIFDDQFSVERPDGSNFTLKIRSTKLEDSAMYFCASIWGGIGEKLFFGSGTQLSVL.

The J gene is TRBJ1-3, the V gene TRBV18; TRBD1 might be the D (6 bases). Looked up from germline, CDR1 is KGHSH and CDR2 is LQKENI. CDR3 length: 15 amino acids. The ends were cut back, 3 bases at V and 1 base at J, with 10 bases in the middle. CDR3 coding DNA: TGTGCCAGCTCACCGTCAGGGGATTCTGGAAACACCATATATTTT. It yields the protein CASSPSGDSGNTIYF.

The J gene is TRBJ2-3, the V gene TRBV20-1; D call uncertain. The CDR3 has 10 residues. Germline loops: CDR1 DFQATT, CDR2 SNEGSKA (reference sequence). The V end was cut by 3 bases, the J end by 7 bases, with 5 bases between. The CDR3 DNA follows: TGCAGTGCTAGCAGGTATACGCAGTATTTT. This gives the protein CSASRYTQYF.

The gene calls are TRBV27 and TRBJ1-1; D ambiguous. This CDR3 contains 15 residues. CDR1 and CDR2 (germline): MNHEY, SMNVEV (reference sequence). V lost 5 bases, J lost 1 base, and 14 bases lay in between. CDR3 in amino acids: CASSPIDRGNTEAFF. The CDR3 DNA reads as TGTGCCAGCAGTCCTATCGACCGAGGGAACACTGAAGCTTTCTTT.

V usage is TRBV5-1 and J usage is TRBJ2-2, with 9 bases that match TRBD2. V shed 5 bases, J shed 2 bases, and the junction held 7 bases outside the gene matches. This CDR3 is built from 16 residues. Per the germline V gene, CDR1 is SGHRS and CDR2 is YFSETQ. This CDR3 is CASSKVAGDNTGELFF. CDR3 DNA sequence: TGCGCCAGCAGTAAGGTAGCGGGGGATAACACCGGGGAGCTGTTTTTT.

The rearrangement uses TRBV5-1 and TRBJ2-5, with D uncertain. Trimming stripped 4 bases from V and 1 base from J, with 14 bases between. In germline, CDR1 is SGHRS, CDR2 YFSETQ. This CDR3 has 15 amino acids. The CDR3 loop is CASSLSVAPQETQYF. The CDR3 nucleotides are TGCGCCAGCAGCCTGTCGGTCGCGCCCCAAGAGACCCAGTACTTC.

This clone has a single count. CDR3: CASSLIAAGGLNTEAFF. As DNA, the CDR3 is TGTGCCAGCAGCTTAATCGCTGCAGGGGGCCTTAACACTGAAGCTTTCTTT. The chain links TRBV7-8 to TRBJ1-1; the match to TRBD1 covers 8 bases. This CDR3 spans 17 amino acids. Germline CDR1 and CDR2: SGHVS and FQNEAQ. The V gene end was trimmed by 2 bases and the J gene end by 2 bases; junction bases not matched to a gene: 10. The full variable domain, completed using reference TRBV7-8 and TRBJ1-1, is GAGVSQSPRYKVAKRGQDVALRCDPISGHVSLFWYQQALGQGPEFLTYFQNEAQLDKSGLPSDRFFAERPEGSVSTLKIQRTQQEDSAVYLCASSLIAAGGLNTEAFFGQGTRLTVV.

The genes are TRBV18 and TRBJ2-5; 7 bases line up with TRBD1. The CDR3 spans 14 residues. The V segment lost 5 bases and the J segment 2 bases; nucleotides outside the gene matches: 5. Per the germline V gene, CDR1 is KGHSH and CDR2 is LQKENI. CDR3 nucleotide sequence: TGTGCCAGCTCAAAAACAGGGGTTCAAGAGACCCAGTACTTC. It specifies CASSKTGVQETQYF.

This chain connects TRBV27 to TRBJ1-1; 7 nucleotides line up with TRBD1. Germline lookup yields CDR1 MNHEY and CDR2 SMNVEV (reference sequence). V was clipped by 6 bases and J by 5 bases; unmatched bases: 18. The CDR3 consists of 17 residues. The CDR3, as DNA: TGTGCCAGCAGAACGACCGGGACAGTCCCCTCGGGAACTGAAGCTTTCTTT. Amino acids: CASRTTGTVPSGTEAFF.

CDR3 DNA: TGTGCCAGCAGTTTGGACAGGGATAATGAAAAACTGTTTTTT. Its translation: CASSLDRDNEKLFF. The chain carries TRBV7-9 and TRBJ1-4; 8 nucleotides match TRBD1. The V gene end was trimmed by 6 bases and the J gene end by 4 bases; junction bases not matched to a gene: 4. CDR3 size: 14 residues. Per germline, CDR1 SEHNR and CDR2 FQNEAQ (reference sequence).

The rearrangement links TRBV19 to TRBJ2-5; TRBD2 is a possible D gene (6 bases). The germline V gene encodes CDR1 LNHDA and CDR2 SQIVND (reference sequence). V lost 5 bases and J lost 3, with 16 bases in between. The CDR3 is made up of 15 amino acids. CDR3 nucleotides: TGTGCCAGTAGTGCCGGGACTCCCAACGAAGAGACCCAGTACTTC. This gives the protein CASSAGTPNEETQYF.

V and J are TRBV15 and TRBJ1-5, with 7 bases that match TRBD1. The CDR3 has 14 residues. CDR1 and CDR2 from the germline V gene are LNHNV and YYDKDF (reference sequence). V lost 1 base to trimming and J lost 8 bases; unmatched junction nucleotides: 5. The CDR3 loop is CATSRVRGWEPQHF. In DNA form, the CDR3 reads TGTGCCACCAGCAGAGTCAGGGGGTGGGAGCCCCAGCATTTT. The variable domain in full, completed from reference TRBV15 and TRBJ1-5, reads DAMVIQNPRYQVTQFGKPVTLSCSQTLNHNVMYWYQQKSSQAPKLLFHYYDKDFNNEADTPDNFQSRRPNTSFCFLDIRSPGLGDTAMYLCATSRVRGWEPQHFGDGTRLSIL.